One sample yielded the 9 T cell receptor beta chains listed below, sequenced in a study of cytomegalovirus exposure and HLA in healthy donors. 13 Jbeta primers and 60 Vbeta primers were used for the PCR. Measured with immunoSEQ multiplex PCR; TCRdb has only the in-frame clones, and not every one. The sample has around 110,000 clones, 75% to 90% seen once. Sequencing input: PBMCs. These receptors came from a man aged 25-45 years in good health and CMV-seronegative.

The chain uses TRBV6-5 and TRBJ2-1; TRBD2 matches at 11 bases. The CDR3 extends over 15 amino acids. The V and J ends lost 4 bases and 8 bases, in that order; junction bases with no gene match: 7. Germline V lookup: CDR1 MNHEY, CDR2 SVGAGI. CDR3 loop: CASSFFSGGADEQFF. In nucleotides, the CDR3 is TGTGCCAGCAGTTTCTTTAGCGGGGGGGCCGATGAGCAGTTCTTC.

This clone was found a few times. The chain employs TRBV10-3 and TRBJ2-7; possible D gene TRBD2, 5 bases. Germline CDR1 reads ENHRY; CDR2 reads SYGVKD. Trimming left V 3 bases short and J 1 base short, with 10 bases between. This CDR3 contains 14 residues. The chain's CDR3 is CAISDGSLSYEQYF. The CDR3 DNA is TGTGCCATCAGTGATGGGAGCTTGTCCTACGAGCAGTACTTC.

The chain is built from TRBV19 and TRBJ2-7, with 9 positions matching TRBD1. CDR3 length: 13 amino acids. Germline V gene sequence: CDR1 LNHDA, CDR2 SQIVND (reference sequence). V gave up 8 bases and J gave up 2 bases; unmatched junction bases: 4. CDR3 sequence reads: CASGGQGAYEQYF. The CDR3 DNA is TGTGCCAGTGGGGGACAGGGCGCCTACGAGCAGTACTTC.

The gene calls are TRBV19 and TRBJ2-6; D perhaps matches TRBD1 (5 bases). Trimming removed 6 bases from V and 0 bases from J, with 12 bases in between. The germline gives CDR1 LNHDA, CDR2 SQIVND (reference sequence). The CDR3 is 16 amino acids. The CDR3 sequence: CASSQTTGSGANVLTF. Here the CDR3 DNA reads TGTGCCAGTAGCCAAACCACAGGCTCTGGGGCCAACGTCCTGACTTTC.

The J gene is TRBJ2-5, the V gene TRBV10-1; D is possibly TRBD2 (6 bases). This CDR3 contains 13 residues. V lost 7 bases and J lost 7, with 16 bases in between. From germline, CDR1 is WNHNN and CDR2 SYGVQD (reference sequence). The CDR3 loop reads CASTNGPGGTQYF. Written as DNA, the CDR3 is TGCGCCAGCACTAATGGGCCCGGGGGGACCCAGTACTTC.

This clone came up once. The chain recombines TRBV7-9 with TRBJ2-1; tentative D call: TRBD1 (6 bases). V was shortened by 0 bases and J by 0 bases, with 9 bases between the two germline ends. This CDR3 is built from 16 residues. CDR1 is SEHNR, CDR2 FQNEAQ, per germline (reference sequence). CDR3 bases: TGTGCCAGCAGCTTAGCGGGGGCCACCTCCTACAATGAGCAGTTCTTC. This encodes CASSLAGATSYNEQFF.

The chain combines TRBV7-2 with TRBJ1-5, with 7 nucleotides matching TRBD1. This CDR3 region has 16 residues. Germline V gene lookup returns CDR1 SGHTA and CDR2 FQGNSA. Germline trimming cut 0 bases from V and 3 bases from J; bases unmatched to any gene: 5. CDR3 loop: CASSLAARGDNQPQHF. As DNA, the CDR3 is TGTGCCAGCAGCTTAGCGGCCAGGGGGGACAATCAGCCCCAGCATTTT.

The CDR3 loop is CASSDLPSGIYNEQFF. In DNA, the CDR3 is TGTGCCAGCAGTGACTTGCCTAGCGGGATCTACAATGAGCAGTTCTTC. The chain employs TRBV6-4 and TRBJ2-1, with 9 bases aligning to TRBD2. This CDR3 has 16 amino acids. After removal of 1 base from V and 3 bases from J, the junction contained 4 bases not matched to a gene. Germline V gene lookup returns CDR1 MRHNA and CDR2 SNTAGT.

The chain links TRBV7-2 to TRBJ2-1; possibly TRBD1 for D (5 bases). Trimming left V 6 bases short and J 0 bases short, with 9 bases between. Germline V lookup: CDR1 SGHTA, CDR2 FQGNSA. The CDR3 has 14 amino acids. CDR3 sequence: CASRLTGSYNEQFF. DNA of the CDR3: TGTGCCAGCAGACTCACAGGCTCCTACAATGAGCAGTTCTTC.